Below, 28 T cell receptor beta chains from the same sample are listed, as sequenced in a study of T cell responses to AZD1222 COVID-19 vaccine. The table came from immunoSEQ multiplex PCR; TCRdb's copy has only in-frame clones and leaves some out. The sample lists 130,000 or so clones, around 94% occurring once. This sample comprised peripheral blood, obtained on day 0 of AZD1222 vaccination. The source of these receptors is an adult in good health.

The chain links TRBV4-1 to TRBJ2-1; 7 positions match TRBD1. J lost 7 bases, V lost 4 bases, and 13 bases had no gene match. Germline values: CDR1 MGHRA, CDR2 YSYEKL. The CDR3 sequence is 16 residues long. CDR3 residues: CASSRDSPEAKNEQFF. CDR3 nucleotide sequence: TGCGCCAGCAGCCGGGACAGCCCCGAAGCTAAGAATGAGCAGTTCTTC.

In its sample, this clone was seen once. This rearrangement joins TRBV5-8 to TRBJ2-2, with D maybe TRBD2 (6 bases). The CDR3 contains 15 residues. The V gene's germline CDR1 is SGHTS and CDR2 YDEGEE. V shed 4 bases and J shed 6 bases, with 16 bases lying between them. The CDR3 here is CASSPQGLGAGELFF. The DNA of the CDR3 is TGTGCCAGCAGCCCCCAGGGACTTGGGGCCGGGGAGCTGTTTTTT.

This chain joins TRBV4-2 and TRBJ1-5; tentative D call: TRBD1 (6 bases). This CDR3 comprises 16 residues. Germline CDR1 LGHNA, CDR2 YNFKEQ. V was pared by 0 bases and J by 6 bases, with 15 bases between. This CDR3 is CASSQDLGGKGQPQHF. The CDR3 nucleotides read TGTGCCAGCAGCCAAGATCTAGGGGGTAAAGGTCAGCCCCAGCATTTT.

The genes are TRBV13 and TRBJ2-7; 10 nucleotides match TRBD2. The length of the CDR3 is 15 residues. Trimming removed 5 bases from V and 4 bases from J; junction bases left unmatched: 8. CDR1 is PRHDT and CDR2 is FYEKMQ in the germline V gene (reference sequence). DNA of the CDR3: TGTGCCAGCAGCGATGGACTAGCGGTACGTTACGAGCAGTACTTC. Translating gives CASSDGLAVRYEQYF.

The V and J genes are TRBV18 and TRBJ2-5, with no clear D. This CDR3 has 16 amino acids. Trimming left V 5 bases short and J 5 bases short, with 21 bases between. Germline V gives CDR1 KGHSH, CDR2 LQKENI. In DNA, the CDR3 is TGTGCCAGCTCAACCGGAAGGACGGACCACAGCGAGACCCAGTACTTC. This encodes CASSTGRTDHSETQYF.

The V call is TRBV12-3 or TRBV12-4, the J call TRBJ2-3; D might be TRBD1 (5 bases). The CDR3 covers 11 residues. Trimming removed 9 bases from V and 9 bases from J, with 13 bases in between. CDR3 sequence reads: CASTLKGTQYF. CDR3 bases: TGTGCCAGTACACTAAAGGGGACGCAGTATTTT.

The chain has TRBV3-1 (or the pseudogene TRBV3-2) and TRBJ2-1; D perhaps matches TRBD1 (6 bases). V shed 3 bases and J shed 9 bases, with 15 bases lying between them. Germline assignment: CDR1 LGHDT and CDR2 YNNKEL (reference sequence). This CDR3 region has 14 residues. This chain's CDR3 is CASSQGATGGEQFF. The DNA of the CDR3 is TGTGCCAGCAGCCAGGGGGCGACAGGTGGTGAGCAGTTCTTC.

The rearrangement joins TRBV2 to TRBJ2-2; no clear D gene. From germline, CDR1 is SNHLY and CDR2 FYNNEI. This CDR3 contains 15 residues. V dropped 7 bases and J dropped 2 bases, with 14 bases sitting between them. The CDR3 nucleotides are TGTGCCAGCAAGTTCAAACTTGTTAACACCGGGGAGCTGTTTTTT. It is translated as CASKFKLVNTGELFF. Full variable domain (rest looked up from reference TRBV2 and TRBJ2-2): EPEVTQTPSHQVTQMGQEVILRCVPISNHLYFYWYRQILGQKVEFLVSFYNNEISEKSEIFDDQFSVERPDGSNFTLKIRSTKLEDSAMYFCASKFKLVNTGELFFGEGSRLTVL.

This sequence joins TRBV4-3 and TRBJ2-1; 11 bases are a match to TRBD2. Germline-derived CDR1 and CDR2 are LGHNA and YSLEER. Trimming at V came to 4 bases and at J to 7 bases, leaving 3 bases not matched to a gene. The CDR3 extends over 14 amino acids. CDR3 sequence (DNA): TGCGCCAGCAGCCCCACTAGCGGGAGAAATGAGCAGTTCTTC. Its translation is CASSPTSGRNEQFF.

The CDR3 DNA is TGTGCCAGCAGCTTAGTGCCGGATGGGAATGAGCAGTTCTTC. Amino acids: CASSLVPDGNEQFF. V and J are TRBV7-6 and TRBJ2-1; D is undetermined. Germline-derived CDR1 and CDR2 are SGHVS and FNYEAQ. The CDR3 loop spans 14 amino acids. The germline V and J ends were trimmed by 1 base and 7 bases, with 11 bases remaining between them.

The gene calls are TRBV29-1 and TRBJ1-1; maybe TRBD1 (5 bases). V lost 6 bases to trimming and J lost 7 bases, with 9 bases between them. The CDR3 has 10 residues. The germline V gene has CDR1 SQVTM and CDR2 ANQGSEA. CDR3 nucleotides: TGCAGCGTGCGACAGATTGAAGCTTTCTTT. Amino acid sequence: CSVRQIEAFF. The whole variable domain, remainder taken from reference TRBV29-1 and TRBJ1-1, is SAVISQKPSRDICQRGTSLTIQCQVDSQVTMMFWYRQQPGQSLTLIATANQGSEATYESGFVIDKFPISRPNLTFSTLTVSNMSPEDSSIYLCSVRQIEAFFGQGTRLTVV.

The rearrangement links TRBV19 to TRBJ2-1; 8 bases are shared with TRBD2. The CDR3 totals 14 residues. Germline CDR1 reads LNHDA; CDR2 reads SQIVND (reference sequence). The V segment lost 2 bases and the J segment 7 bases; nucleotides outside the gene matches: 4. The CDR3 sequence: CASSILSGINEQFF. The CDR3 DNA sequence: TGTGCCAGTAGTATACTTAGCGGGATAAATGAGCAGTTCTTC.

The chain employs TRBV7-8 and TRBJ2-5; 7 bases match TRBD1. This CDR3 region has 14 residues. J lost 2 bases, V lost 5 bases, and 5 bases had no gene match. Germline lookup yields CDR1 SGHVS and CDR2 FQNEAQ. CDR3 DNA sequence: TGTGCCAGCAGCACACAACAGGGGCAAGAGACCCAGTACTTC. The encoded protein is CASSTQQGQETQYF.

This chain links TRBV19 with TRBJ1-5, with a weak D call TRBD1 (6 bases). The germline V gene has CDR1 LNHDA and CDR2 SQIVND (reference sequence). The CDR3 sequence is 17 residues long. V was shortened by 3 bases and J by 1 base, with 16 bases between the two germline ends. The CDR3 DNA reads as TGTGCCAGTAGTATTTGGACAGATCTGTGGAGCAATCAGCCCCAGCATTTT. Its translation is CASSIWTDLWSNQPQHF.

V gene TRBV5-1 combines with J gene TRBJ2-1, with a weak D call TRBD1 (5 bases). Trimming took 4 bases from V and 0 from J, leaving 14 bases between them. CDR3 length equals 16 residues. Germline lookup yields CDR1 SGHRS and CDR2 YFSETQ. The CDR3 here is CASSAGRQSSYNEQFF. The CDR3 coding sequence is TGCGCCAGCAGCGCCGGTCGACAGAGCTCCTACAATGAGCAGTTCTTC.

This sequence joins TRBV13 and TRBJ1-1; 10 bases are a match to TRBD1. This CDR3 spans 14 amino acids. Germline lookup yields CDR1 PRHDT and CDR2 FYEKMQ (reference sequence). With V trimmed by 3 bases and J by 10 bases, 8 bases remained unmatched. The CDR3 nucleotides are TGTGCCAGCAGCTTCGAGACAGGGGGCGCCGGAGCTTTCTTT. Residues: CASSFETGGAGAFF.

The chain carries TRBV7-3 and TRBJ2-6, with D tentatively TRBD1 (5 bases). Trimming left V 5 bases short and J 0 bases short, with 11 bases between. Germline V gene data show CDR1 as SGHTA and CDR2 as FQGTGA. The length of the CDR3 is 16 residues. This CDR3 is CASSRDRTSGANVLTF. The CDR3 nucleotides are TGTGCCAGCAGCAGAGACAGAACCTCTGGGGCCAACGTCCTGACTTTC.

V usage is TRBV6-5 and J usage is TRBJ2-3; D remains ambiguous. The germline V gene has CDR1 MNHEY and CDR2 SVGAGI. The CDR3 extends over 16 amino acids. V was trimmed by 0 bases and J by 6 bases, leaving 16 bases between them. CDR3 bases: TGTGCCAGCAGTTACTCTGCAGGAGCATTTGGGGATACGCAGTATTTT. The encoded protein is CASSYSAGAFGDTQYF.

This chain joins TRBV2 and TRBJ2-1; D ambiguous. Germline V gene sequence: CDR1 SNHLY, CDR2 FYNNEI. Trimming removed 10 bases at V and 5 bases at J, with 9 bases between. The CDR3 runs to 11 residues. CDR3 DNA sequence: TGTGCCACGGAATCGCACAATGAGCAGTTCTTC. This encodes CATESHNEQFF.

The chain uses TRBV6-5 and TRBJ1-2; TRBD1 matches at 7 bases. The germline gives CDR1 MNHEY, CDR2 SVGAGI. Trimming cost V 4 bases and J 10 bases; bases outside gene matches: 6. This CDR3 has 12 residues. CDR3 protein: CASSFGTETYTF. In nucleotides, the CDR3 is TGTGCCAGCAGTTTCGGGACAGAGACCTACACCTTC.

V is TRBV6-2 or TRBV6-3 and J is TRBJ2-7; 11 nucleotides line up with TRBD1. J was trimmed by 3 bases and V by 5 bases; bases with no gene match: 6. The CDR3 covers 15 residues. CDR1 is MNHEY, CDR2 SVGEGT, per germline. In nucleotides, the CDR3 is TGTGCCAGCAGTATGGGACAGGGGGGGGTCTACGAGCAGTACTTC. It yields the protein CASSMGQGGVYEQYF.

The V and J genes are TRBV29-1 and TRBJ2-5; D gene uncertain. In germline, CDR1 is SQVTM, CDR2 ANQGSEA. The germline V and J ends were trimmed by 8 bases and 5 bases, with 9 bases remaining between them. This CDR3 has 10 residues. The CDR3 DNA sequence: TGCAGCTCCGCCGAGGAGACCCAGTACTTC. It specifies CSSAEETQYF.

The chain couples TRBV28 to TRBJ2-7, with TRBD2 as a possible D gene (5 bases). Germline CDR1 reads MDHEN; CDR2 reads SYDVKM. The V end lost 5 bases, the J end lost 2 bases, and 28 bases lay between the germline ends. CDR3 size: 19 residues. CDR3 loop: CASSPMPGTKRKGAYEQYF. Here the CDR3 DNA reads TGTGCCAGCAGTCCCATGCCGGGCACCAAAAGGAAGGGAGCCTACGAGCAGTACTTC.

The rearrangement joins TRBV24-1 to TRBJ2-1; D uncertain. Germline lookup yields CDR1 KGHDR and CDR2 SFDVKD. This CDR3 has 12 amino acids. V shed 1 base and J shed 5 bases, with 2 bases lying between them. The CDR3 loop reads CATSDFHNEQFF. DNA of the CDR3: TGTGCCACCAGTGATTTCCACAATGAGCAGTTCTTC.

The rearrangement uses TRBV30 and TRBJ1-5; D perhaps matches TRBD1 (6 bases). Germline loops: CDR1 GTSNPN, CDR2 SVGIG (reference sequence). The CDR3 has 13 amino acids. V was shortened by 3 bases and J by 10 bases, with 16 bases between the two germline ends. The DNA of the CDR3 is TGTGCCTGGAGGTTACAGGGCATTGGTCCCCAGCATTTT. Its translation is CAWRLQGIGPQHF.

This chain links TRBV25-1 with TRBJ1-3; D possibly corresponds to TRBD1 (6 bases). Trimming left V 3 bases short and J 4 bases short, with 22 bases between. The CDR3 extends over 18 amino acids. Germline assignment: CDR1 MGHDK and CDR2 SYGVNS. The CDR3 reads CASSDDLLTGWAGNTIYF. CDR3 coding DNA: TGTGCCAGCAGTGACGACCTTCTAACAGGGTGGGCGGGAAACACCATATATTTT.

This clone turned up a few times. The gene calls are TRBV4-2 and TRBJ2-7, with D uncertain. CDR1 and CDR2 from the germline V gene are LGHNA and YNFKEQ. V was cut by 4 bases and J by 5 bases, with 12 bases left in between. The CDR3 length is 13 residues. The CDR3 is CASSPISGDEQYF. The CDR3 DNA is TGTGCCAGCAGCCCTATCTCGGGCGACGAGCAGTACTTC.

This clone was seen only once. At the DNA level, this CDR3 is encoded by other sequences in the same sample as well. The chain has TRBV7-2 and TRBJ2-7; D remains unclear. Germline V CDR1 and CDR2: SGHTA, FQGNSA. The CDR3 spans 12 residues. Trimming took off 2 bases at V and 2 bases at J, with 4 bases between the two ends. The CDR3, as DNA: TGTGCCAGCAGCTTACTAGCCTACGAGCAGTACTTC. Translation gives CASSLLAYEQYF.